This is a list of T cell receptor beta chains from one sample in a study of shared clonotypes between healthy human individuals. Some clones are missing from TCRdb's copy, which holds only in-frame ones; the method was immunoSEQ multiplex PCR. The sample shows millions of clones, approximately 95% of them seen only once. The sequencing input was naive CD4+ T cells sorted from blood. The receptor source for this set is a man aged 18 to 30 in good health. The CDR3 runs from the conserved cysteine through the conserved F or W. Each record gives: CDR3 length, V gene, J gene, CDR3 protein.

15	TRBV28	TRBJ2-3	CASSLGGPGTDTQYF
13	TRBV5-6	TRBJ1-1	CASIVKGNTEAFF
14	TRBV7-9	TRBJ2-1	CASSLMLAGTEQFF
14	TRBV7-7	TRBJ2-2	CASSSTGITGELFF
19	TRBV28	TRBJ1-2	CASSQLTGRRSAFNYGYTF
13	TRBV19	TRBJ2-3	CASNKGRADTQYF
13	TRBV10-3	TRBJ1-1	CAMQTGQYAEAFF
12	TRBV5-4	TRBJ2-5	CASASPSGTQYF
15	TRBV4-1	TRBJ2-7	CASSQVGDKRGEQYF
14	TRBV19	TRBJ2-3	CASSTSPSTDTQYF
14	TRBV2	TRBJ1-4	CASSVWRGIGKLFF
15	TRBV7-9	TRBJ2-2	CASSLDRVTTGELFF
10	TRBV21-1	TRBJ2-3	CASSNYTQYF
15	TRBV10-3	TRBJ2-2	CAISVSPQNTGELFF
17	TRBV7-2	TRBJ1-2	CASSLSQGAVPLYGYTF
16	TRBV5-1	TRBJ2-5	CASSLSGLSLQETQYF
13	TRBV9	TRBJ2-5	CASSVTGQETQYF
16	TRBV9	TRBJ2-2	CASSESLGQNTGELFF
16	TRBV7-8	TRBJ2-3	CASSLGAGPGTDTQYF
15	TRBV6-4	TRBJ2-5	CASTRRDRDQETQYF
13	TRBV6-1	TRBJ1-2	CASSPQGTAGYTF
12	TRBV27	TRBJ1-5	CPLEGAYQPQHF
15	TRBV10-2	TRBJ1-2	CASSEWGGGNYGYTF
17	TRBV7-9	TRBJ1-2	CASSSDRPLQENYGYTF
15	TRBV4-1	TRBJ1-1	CASSQDGDRDTEAFF
13	TRBV29-1	TRBJ2-7	CSVLSGFGYEQYF
13	TRBV30	TRBJ2-4	CAWSRSQGQARYF
15	TRBV4-1	TRBJ2-2	CASSRGQGETGELFF
19	TRBV28	TRBJ1-3	CASSSGLGTADFSGNTIYF
11	TRBV19	TRBJ1-4	CASRDREKLFF
15	TRBV30	TRBJ2-7	CAWSVKGLGNYEQYF
15	TRBV10-1	TRBJ2-2	CASSRTGAQTGELFF
16	TRBV5-1	TRBJ2-3	CASSFWSGTGTDTQYF
17	TRBV5-4	TRBJ1-3	CASSLDLGGAGGNTIYF
14	TRBV19	TRBJ2-2	CASSRDSNTGELFF
16	TRBV10-3	TRBJ1-5	CAISDAGQGSYQPQHF
14	TRBV6-5	TRBJ1-2	CASSLRGQGYGYTF
13	TRBV30	TRBJ2-7	CAWRGGRTYEQYF
15	TRBV7-9	TRBJ2-7	CASTGQASGYYEQYF
16	TRBV30	TRBJ1-5	CAWSVRGQSSNQPQHF
17	TRBV28	TRBJ1-4	CASSLWWTGGRFEKLFF
21	TRBV4-3	TRBJ2-3	CASSQEARLAGGPQTGDTQYF
13	TRBV5-1	TRBJ2-7	CASSLGGLGEQYF
11	TRBV2	TRBJ1-1	CASRSGAGAFF
12	TRBV27	TRBJ1-6	CASSTPRTSFHF
13	TRBV18	TRBJ1-1	CASSPSENTEAFF
15	TRBV28	TRBJ2-7	CASRFQRTATYEQYF
15	TRBV2	TRBJ2-7	CASREDRTSLGEQYF
15	TRBV5-1	TRBJ2-7	CASSLSGLAGSEQYF
17	TRBV11-2	TRBJ2-1	CASSLEFMGSSYNEQFF
14	TRBV13	TRBJ2-5	CASSFQGVQETQYF
15	TRBV27	TRBJ1-2	CASSYRGLLDYGYTF
13	TRBV30	TRBJ2-7	CAWRAGASYEQYF
13	TRBV2	TRBJ2-7	CASRGDGSNEQYF
18	TRBV18	TRBJ1-2	CASSPLFLAGVEVYGYTF
13	TRBV6-5	TRBJ1-1	CASSPSLNAEAFF
16	TRBV5-4	TRBJ2-2	CASSAVAGPNTGELFF
14	TRBV27	TRBJ2-7	CASSWDMSSYEQYF